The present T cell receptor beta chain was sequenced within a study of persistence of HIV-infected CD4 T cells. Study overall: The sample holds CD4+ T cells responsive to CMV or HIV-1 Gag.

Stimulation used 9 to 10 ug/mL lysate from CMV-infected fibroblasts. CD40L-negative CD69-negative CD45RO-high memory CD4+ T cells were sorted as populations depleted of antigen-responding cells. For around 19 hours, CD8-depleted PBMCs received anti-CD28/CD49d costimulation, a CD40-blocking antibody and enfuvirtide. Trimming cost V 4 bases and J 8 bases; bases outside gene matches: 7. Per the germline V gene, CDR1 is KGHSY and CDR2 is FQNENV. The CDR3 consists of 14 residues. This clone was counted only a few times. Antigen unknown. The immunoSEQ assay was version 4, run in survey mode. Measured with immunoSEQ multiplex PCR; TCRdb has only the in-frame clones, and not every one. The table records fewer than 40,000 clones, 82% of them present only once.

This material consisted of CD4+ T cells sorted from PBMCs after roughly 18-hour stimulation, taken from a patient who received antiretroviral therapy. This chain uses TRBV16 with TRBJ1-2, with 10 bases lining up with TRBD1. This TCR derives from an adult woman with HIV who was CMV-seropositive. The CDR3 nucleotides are TGTGCCAGCAGCCTATTCGGGACAGGGGAAGGCTACACCTTC. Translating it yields CASSLFGTGEGYTF. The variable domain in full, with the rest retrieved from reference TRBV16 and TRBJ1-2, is GEEVAQTPKHLVRGEGQKAKLYCAPIKGHSYVFWYQQVLKNEFKFLISFQNENVFDETGMPKERFSAKCLPNSPCSLEIQATKLEDSAVYFCASSLFGTGEGYTFGSGTRLTVV.